The clone carrying this TCR beta chain has a count of ten or more. These data originate in a study of T cell repertoires in cytomegalovirus infection. About the study: A matching HLA type, together with CMV infection, was signaled by public TCR beta signatures.

Between the trimmed V and J ends, which lost 6 bases and 7 bases, there was a span of 16 bases. The CDR3 consists of 14 residues. CDR1 is MNHNS and CDR2 is SASEGT in the germline V gene. TCRdb recomputed calls from the reads with MiXCR, one row per CDR3 protein. The sample contains 680,000 or so distinct CDR3 sequences, roughly a third of which appear only once. Sequencing was done on a sample of PBMCs. The V and J genes are TRBV6-1 and TRBJ1-5; possibly TRBD1 for D (5 bases). The TCR originated in a human donor in good health (CMV status not recorded). Some clones in this sample may be carry-over from other donors' samples. The CDR3 loop reads CASSDQGLSQPQHF. The CDR3 bases are TGTGCCAGCAGCGATCAGGGCCTTTCGCAGCCCCAGCATTTT.